What follows is one T cell receptor (beta chain) and its context. This sample was included in a study of immune evolution from preneoplasia to lung adenocarcinoma. The CDR3 covers 12 residues. CDR1 MDHEN and CDR2 SYDVKM come from the germline V gene. Repertoires were generated with immunoSEQ multiplex PCR, while TCRdb's copy carries only in-frame clones and drops some. The sample records around 10,000 clones, about three quarters being singletons. This receptor was obtained from a person between 65 and 79 years old with lung adenocarcinoma. Some clones in this sample may be carry-over from other donors' samples. This sequence joins TRBV28 and TRBJ2-2; D ambiguous. The DNA end is a closer match to TRBJ1-3, so the J assignment may be wrong. The material sequenced was FFPE minimally invasive lung adenocarcinoma tissue. CDR3 region: CASSQSGNTIYF. CDR3 DNA: TGTGCCAGCAGCCAATCTGGAAACACCATATATTTT.